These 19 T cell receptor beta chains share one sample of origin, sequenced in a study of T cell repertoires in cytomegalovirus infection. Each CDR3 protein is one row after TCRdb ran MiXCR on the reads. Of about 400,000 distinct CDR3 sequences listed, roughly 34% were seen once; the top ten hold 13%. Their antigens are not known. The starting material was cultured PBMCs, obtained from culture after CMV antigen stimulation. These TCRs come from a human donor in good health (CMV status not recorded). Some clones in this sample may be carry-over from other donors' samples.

This CDR3 reads CASSIDQGTEAFF. In DNA form, the CDR3 reads TGTGCCAGTAGTATAGACCAGGGGACAGAAGCTTTCTTT. The chain has TRBV19 and TRBJ1-1; perhaps TRBD1 as D (6 bases). V shed 0 bases and J shed 8 bases, with 10 bases lying between them. This CDR3 comprises 13 residues. Germline V gene sequence: CDR1 LNHDA, CDR2 SQIVND (reference sequence).

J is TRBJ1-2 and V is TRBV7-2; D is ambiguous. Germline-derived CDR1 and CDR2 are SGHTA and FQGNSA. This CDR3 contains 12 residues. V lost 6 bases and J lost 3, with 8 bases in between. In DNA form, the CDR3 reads TGTGCCAGCAGGTCAGGAGACTATGGCTACACCTTC. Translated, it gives CASRSGDYGYTF.

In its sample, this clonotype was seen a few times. Here the CDR3 reads CASSIGGQLAQETQYF. DNA of the CDR3: TGTGCCAGTAGTATAGGTGGGCAGCTTGCCCAAGAGACCCAGTACTTC. This sequence joins TRBV19 and TRBJ2-5, with D uncertain. The ends were cut back, 1 base at V and 1 base at J, with 13 bases in the middle. Per germline, CDR1 LNHDA and CDR2 SQIVND (reference sequence). The CDR3 totals 16 residues.

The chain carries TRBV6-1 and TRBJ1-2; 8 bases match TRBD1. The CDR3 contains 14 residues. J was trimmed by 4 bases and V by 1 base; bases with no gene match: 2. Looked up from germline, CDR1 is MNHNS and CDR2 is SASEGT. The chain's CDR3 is CASSEGQGSYGYTF. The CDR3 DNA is TGTGCCAGCAGTGAAGGACAGGGGAGCTATGGCTACACCTTC.

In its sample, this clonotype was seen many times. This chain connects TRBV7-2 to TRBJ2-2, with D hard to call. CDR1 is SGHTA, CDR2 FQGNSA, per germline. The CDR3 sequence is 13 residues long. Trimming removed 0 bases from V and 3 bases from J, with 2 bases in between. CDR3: CASSLAYTGELFF. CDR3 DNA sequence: TGTGCCAGCAGCTTAGCTTACACCGGGGAGCTGTTTTTT.

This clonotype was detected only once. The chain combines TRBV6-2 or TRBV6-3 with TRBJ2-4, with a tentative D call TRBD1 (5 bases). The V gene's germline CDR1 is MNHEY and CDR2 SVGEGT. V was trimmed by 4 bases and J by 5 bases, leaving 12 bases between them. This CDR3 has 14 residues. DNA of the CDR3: TGTGCCAGCAGTTTTCAAACCAGGGAAAACATTCAGTACTTC. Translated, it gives CASSFQTRENIQYF.

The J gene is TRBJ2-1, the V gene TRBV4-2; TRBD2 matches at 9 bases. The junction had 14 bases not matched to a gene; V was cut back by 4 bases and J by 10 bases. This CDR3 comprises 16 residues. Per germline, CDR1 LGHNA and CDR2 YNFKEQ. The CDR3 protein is CASSPRGGGRALEQFF. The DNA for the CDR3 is TGTGCCAGCAGCCCGAGGGGGGGCGGGAGGGCGTTAGAGCAGTTCTTC.

In DNA, the CDR3 is TGTGCCTGGAGTGTAATCGACAGGGTTGGGGCTTTCTTT. As protein: CAWSVIDRVGAFF. V gene TRBV30 combines with J gene TRBJ1-1; TRBD1 aligns across 7 bases. The CDR3 runs to 13 residues. V lost 0 bases to trimming and J lost 11 bases; unmatched junction nucleotides: 9. CDR1 GTSNPN and CDR2 SVGIG come from the germline V gene (reference sequence).

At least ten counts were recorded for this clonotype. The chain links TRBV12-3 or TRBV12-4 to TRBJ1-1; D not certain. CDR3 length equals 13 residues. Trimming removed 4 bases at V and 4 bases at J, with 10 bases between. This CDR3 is CASSYQKSTEAFF. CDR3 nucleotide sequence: TGTGCCAGCAGTTACCAGAAGTCCACTGAAGCTTTCTTT.

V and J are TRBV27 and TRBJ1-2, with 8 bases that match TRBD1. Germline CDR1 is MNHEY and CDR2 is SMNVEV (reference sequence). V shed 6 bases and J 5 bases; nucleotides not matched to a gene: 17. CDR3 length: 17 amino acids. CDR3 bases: TGTGCCAGCAGCCGAGCCGGGACAGGCGTTCGATCTTATGGCTACACCTTC. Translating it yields CASSRAGTGVRSYGYTF.

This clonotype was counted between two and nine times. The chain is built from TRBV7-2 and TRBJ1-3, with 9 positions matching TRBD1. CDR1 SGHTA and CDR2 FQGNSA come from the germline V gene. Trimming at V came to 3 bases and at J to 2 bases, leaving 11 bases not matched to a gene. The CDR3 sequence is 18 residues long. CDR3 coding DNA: TGTGCCAGCAGCTTGGGGCTGGGACAGGGACAAGCTGGAAACACCATATATTTT. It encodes CASSLGLGQGQAGNTIYF.

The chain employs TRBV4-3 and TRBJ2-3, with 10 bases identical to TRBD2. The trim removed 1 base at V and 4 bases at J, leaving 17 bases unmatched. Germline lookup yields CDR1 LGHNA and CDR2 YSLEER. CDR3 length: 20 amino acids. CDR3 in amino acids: CASSQASRASGSLLPDTQYF. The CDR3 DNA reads TGCGCCAGCAGCCAAGCGTCTCGGGCTAGCGGGAGCCTCCTCCCAGATACGCAGTATTTT.

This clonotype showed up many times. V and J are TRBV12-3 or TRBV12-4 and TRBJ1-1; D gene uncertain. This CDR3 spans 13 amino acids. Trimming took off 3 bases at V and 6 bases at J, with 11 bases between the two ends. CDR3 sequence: CASSFRRQAEAFF. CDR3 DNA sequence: TGTGCCAGCAGTTTTAGGCGGCAGGCTGAAGCTTTCTTT.

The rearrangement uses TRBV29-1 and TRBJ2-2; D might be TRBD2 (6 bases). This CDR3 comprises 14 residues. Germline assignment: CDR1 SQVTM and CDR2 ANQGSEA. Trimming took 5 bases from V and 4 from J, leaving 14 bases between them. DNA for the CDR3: TGCAGCGTTAGGGAGGTTGGGAGCACCGGGGAGCTGTTTTTT. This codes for CSVREVGSTGELFF.

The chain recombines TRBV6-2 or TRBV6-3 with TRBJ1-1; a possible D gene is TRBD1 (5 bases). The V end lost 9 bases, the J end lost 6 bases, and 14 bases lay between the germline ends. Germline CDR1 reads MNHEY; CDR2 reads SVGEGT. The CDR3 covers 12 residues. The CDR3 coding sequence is TGTGCCAGTCTTCAGGGTACCGCTGAAGCTTTCTTT. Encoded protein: CASLQGTAEAFF.

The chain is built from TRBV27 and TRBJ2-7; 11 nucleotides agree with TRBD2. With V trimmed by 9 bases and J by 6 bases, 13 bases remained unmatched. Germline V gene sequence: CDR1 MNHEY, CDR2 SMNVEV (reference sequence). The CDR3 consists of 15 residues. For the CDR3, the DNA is TGTGCCAGGAGCTCAACTAGCGGGAGACCGGGCGAGCAGTACGTC. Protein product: CARSSTSGRPGEQYV.

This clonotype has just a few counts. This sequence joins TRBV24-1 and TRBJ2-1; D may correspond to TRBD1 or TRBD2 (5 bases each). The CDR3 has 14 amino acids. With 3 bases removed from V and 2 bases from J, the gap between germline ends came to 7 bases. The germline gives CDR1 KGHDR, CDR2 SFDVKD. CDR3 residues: CATSDPGPYNEQFF. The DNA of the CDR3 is TGTGCCACCAGTGATCCGGGACCCTACAATGAGCAGTTCTTC.

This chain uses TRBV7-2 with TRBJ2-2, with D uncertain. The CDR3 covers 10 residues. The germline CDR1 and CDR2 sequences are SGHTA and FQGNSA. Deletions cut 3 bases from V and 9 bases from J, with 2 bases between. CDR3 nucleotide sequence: TGTGCCAGCAGCTTCCGGGAGCTGTTTTTT. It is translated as CASSFRELFF.

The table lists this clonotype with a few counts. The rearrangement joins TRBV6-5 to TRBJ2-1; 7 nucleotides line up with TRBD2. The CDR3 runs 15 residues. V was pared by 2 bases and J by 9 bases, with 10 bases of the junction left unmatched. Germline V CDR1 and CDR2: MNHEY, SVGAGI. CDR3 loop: CASSYASGVRGEQFF. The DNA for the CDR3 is TGTGCCAGCAGTTACGCTAGCGGAGTTCGGGGTGAGCAGTTCTTC.